What follows are 7 T cell receptor beta chains derived from one specimen sequenced in a study of shared clonotypes between healthy human individuals. Measured with immunoSEQ multiplex PCR; TCRdb has only the in-frame clones, and not every one. Among millions of clones listed, approximately 95% were seen once. Sequencing input: naive CD4+ T cells sorted from blood. The subset here: CD45RA+ positively selected. The receptors were gathered from a man between 18 and 35 years old in good health.

The chain uses TRBV19 and TRBJ1-5; no clear D gene. The CDR3 is 14 amino acids. The germline V gene encodes CDR1 LNHDA and CDR2 SQIVND (reference sequence). Trimming stripped 6 bases from V and 2 bases from J, with 11 bases between. CDR3 coding DNA: TGTGCCAGTAGGGCGGATCTGGGCAATCAGCCCCAGCATTTT. It encodes CASRADLGNQPQHF.

The chain is built from TRBV20-1 and TRBJ2-1; D unresolved. Trimming removed 3 bases at V and 9 bases at J, with 9 bases between. The CDR3 is 11 residues long. Germline V gives CDR1 DFQATT, CDR2 SNEGSKA (reference sequence). DNA of the CDR3: TGCAGTGCTAGGTTCCAGAGTGAGCAGTTCTTC. Its protein is CSARFQSEQFF.

In this sample, this clone turned up once. The V and J genes are TRBV10-3 and TRBJ2-3, with TRBD2 identical over 10 bases. The J segment lost 0 bases and the V segment lost 4 bases, leaving 7 bases of the junction unmatched. The germline gives CDR1 ENHRY, CDR2 SYGVKD. The CDR3 length is 17 residues. The CDR3 region has the DNA TGTGCCATCAGTGGAAGCGGGGGGGATTCTAGCACAGATACGCAGTATTTT. Its protein product is CAISGSGGDSSTDTQYF.

The J gene is TRBJ1-2, the V gene TRBV6-5; 7 nucleotides match TRBD1. The CDR3 has 14 amino acids. CDR1 and CDR2 (germline): MNHEY, SVGAGI. The V gene end was trimmed by 6 bases and the J gene end by 4 bases; junction bases not matched to a gene: 8. The CDR3 nucleotides read TGTGCCAGCAGCCTCGAGACAGGGTCCTATGGCTACACCTTC. It is translated as CASSLETGSYGYTF.

The genes are TRBV7-8 and TRBJ2-7, with a possible D match to TRBD2 (6 bases). Trimming took off 5 bases at V and 1 base at J, with 12 bases between the two ends. The CDR3 spans 14 residues. The germline gives CDR1 SGHVS, CDR2 FQNEAQ. The CDR3 reads CASSLVGGSYEQYF. CDR3 DNA sequence: TGTGCCAGCAGCCTCGTGGGGGGATCCTACGAGCAGTACTTC.

J is TRBJ2-7 and V is TRBV19; no clear D. V was clipped by 5 bases and J by 2 bases, with 13 bases between them. The CDR3 has 14 residues. Per germline, CDR1 LNHDA and CDR2 SQIVND (reference sequence). CDR3 nucleotide sequence: TGTGCCAGTAGTTCCGCGACCTACACCTACGAGCAGTACTTC. Translation gives CASSSATYTYEQYF.

In this sample, this clone turned up many times. The chain links TRBV5-8 to TRBJ2-7, with TRBD1 matching 9 bases. V lost 5 bases to trimming and J lost 3 bases; unmatched junction nucleotides: 6. The germline V gene encodes CDR1 SGHTS and CDR2 YDEGEE. This CDR3 has 14 residues. This CDR3 reads CASRGQGQGYEQYF. The CDR3 DNA reads as TGTGCCAGCAGAGGACAGGGACAGGGCTACGAGCAGTACTTC. Variable domain in full (rest from reference TRBV5-8 and TRBJ2-7): EAGVTQSPTHLIKTRGQQATLRCSPISGHTSVYWYQQALGLGLQFLLWYDEGEERNRGNFPPRFSGRQFPNYSSELNVNALELEDSALYLCASRGQGQGYEQYFGPGTRLTVT.